A single T cell receptor (beta chain) is shown here with its context. Its antigen is not known. The sample is drawn from a study of CD8 T cells in ankylosing spondylitis. Researchers built TCR beta libraries using quantitative 5'-RACE with molecular barcodes. MiXCR, applied by TCRdb to the 5' RACE reads, yields one record per CDR3 protein. Among 670,000 or so distinct CDR3 sequences listed, around 19% were seen once. General study findings and limits: The clones that were linked to disease were reported to be significantly enriched in matched synovial fluid samples from ankylosing spondylitis patients. What seemed typical of ankylosing spondylitis blood was a TCR beta motif built from several highly homologous variants. Prior work had noted some motif variants in reactive arthritis blood and synovial fluid. Disease-linked clones proved CD8+ and comparatively uncommon in peripheral blood.

The CDR3 runs to 13 residues. Trimming pared 4 bases from V and 6 bases from J, leaving 15 bases between. The germline CDR1 and CDR2 sequences are SQVTM and ANQGSEA. Source material: blood, either unsorted or a sorted T cell fraction (not recorded which). The receptor's source is a male donor with ankylosing spondylitis. The gene calls are TRBV29-1 and TRBJ1-1; D perhaps matches TRBD1 (6 bases). As DNA, the CDR3 is TGCAGCGTTGGGGGGGGGCTGGGGCCTGAAGCTTTCTTT. This encodes CSVGGGLGPEAFF. The full variable domain, with the rest looked up from reference TRBV29-1 and TRBJ1-1, is SAVISQKPSRDICQRGTSLTIQCQVDSQVTMMFWYRQQPGQSLTLIATANQGSEATYESGFVIDKFPISRPNLTFSTLTVSNMSPEDSSIYLCSVGGGLGPEAFFGQGTRLTVV.